This T cell receptor (beta chain) is from a study of shared clonotypes between healthy human individuals. Background on the study: Contributing individuals were a couple of females and a few males aged 18 to 49.

Trimming cost V 4 bases and J 4 bases, with 10 bases left between them. Per germline, CDR1 SGHTA and CDR2 FQGNSA. This CDR3 has 13 residues. The study separated CD4+ cells into CD45RA+ naive and CD45RA-negative memory subsets. A note on this clone: Its antigen remains unidentified.

Study-level points and caveats: Memory subsets generally showed smaller estimated richness than naive subsets did. It was the few donors that limited the genetic and exposure-history diversity represented.

Profiling relied on immunoSEQ multiplex PCR, and the TCRdb table lists in-frame clones only, not all of them. The top ten hold under 0.65% of the sample, which has some 1,100,000 clones, approximately 78% seen once. The sequenced material came from memory CD4+ T cells from PBMCs. Regarding subset: CD45RA-negative fraction. V is TRBV7-2 and J is TRBJ1-2; D is perhaps TRBD1 (5 bases). This TCR derives from a young man in good health. Some clones in this sample may be carry-over from other donors' samples. Here the CDR3 DNA reads TGTGCCAGCAGCTGGGGGGTTACCTATGGCTACACCTTC. It specifies CASSWGVTYGYTF.